The 15 T cell receptor beta chains listed next were all sequenced from one sample in a study of blood T cell repertoires in COVID-19. Libraries were prepared by immunoSEQ multiplex PCR; TCRdb keeps only in-frame clonotypes and omits some of them. The top ten clones hold less than 8% of a sample with more than 200,000 clones, around 87% of them seen once. The sample was PBMCs or T cells enriched from blood (not recorded which). The source is a man aged 30 to 45 in a cohort exposed to, infected with or recovered from COVID-19 (not recorded which).

V gene TRBV2 combines with J gene TRBJ2-2, with TRBD1 matching 9 bases. With V trimmed by 8 bases and J by 5 bases, 12 bases remained unmatched. CDR1 and CDR2 from the germline V gene are SNHLY and FYNNEI. The CDR3 runs 16 residues. CDR3 sequence (DNA): TGTGCCAGCCATGAGCCGGGACAGGGATCGACCGGGGAGCTGTTTTTT. It encodes CASHEPGQGSTGELFF.

The rearrangement uses TRBV24-1 and TRBJ2-1; 8 nucleotides align to TRBD2. Germline CDR1 is KGHDR and CDR2 is SFDVKD. J gave up 7 bases and V 2 bases, and 6 bases lay outside the gene matches. CDR3 length: 15 residues. The chain's CDR3 is CATSDSREGFNEQFF. The CDR3 DNA sequence: TGTGCCACCAGTGATTCCCGGGAGGGTTTTAATGAGCAGTTCTTC.

The chain has TRBV2 and TRBJ2-7, with 7 bases aligning to TRBD1. Per the germline V gene, CDR1 is SNHLY and CDR2 is FYNNEI. The junction had 12 bases not matched to a gene; V was cut back by 6 bases and J by 4 bases. The CDR3 extends over 15 amino acids. As DNA, the CDR3 is TGTGCCAGCAGGGCCCCCGGGACAGACCTATACGAGCAGTACTTC. Translation: CASRAPGTDLYEQYF.

The chain links TRBV6-6 to TRBJ2-7, with no clear D. V dropped 2 bases and J dropped 4 bases, with 12 bases sitting between them. Germline lookup yields CDR1 MNHNY and CDR2 SVGAGI (reference sequence). CDR3 length: 14 residues. CDR3 DNA sequence: TGTGCCAGCAGTTACGACTTCCCGGGTTACGAGCAGTACTTC. Protein sequence: CASSYDFPGYEQYF.

The V call is TRBV29-1, the J call TRBJ1-3; D is perhaps TRBD1 (6 bases). The ends were cut back, 6 bases at V and 0 bases at J, with 12 bases in the middle. Germline CDR1 and CDR2: SQVTM and ANQGSEA. This CDR3 has 14 amino acids. CDR3 DNA sequence: TGCAGCGTGGTAGGGGGGGCCTCTGGAAACACCATATATTTT. Translating gives CSVVGGASGNTIYF.

The chain uses TRBV7-3 and TRBJ2-7; a possible D gene is TRBD2 (6 bases). CDR1 is SGHTA and CDR2 is FQGTGA in the germline V gene. The CDR3 extends over 18 amino acids. V lost 1 base and J lost 6, with 25 bases in between. The CDR3 loop is CASSLKGPGRGLIGEQYF. The CDR3 DNA follows: TGTGCCAGCAGCTTAAAGGGCCCTGGGCGGGGCCTCATCGGCGAGCAGTACTTC. Variable domain in full (rest from reference TRBV7-3 and TRBJ2-7): GAGVSQTPSNKVTEKGKYVELRCDPISGHTALYWYRQSLGQGPEFLIYFQGTGAADDSGLPNDRFFAVRPEGSVSTLKIQRTERGDSAVYLCASSLKGPGRGLIGEQYFGPGTRLTVT.

This chain links TRBV5-1 with TRBJ2-3; 11 nucleotides match TRBD2. The CDR3 is 16 amino acids. V lost 4 bases and J lost 2; bases outside the gene matches: 6. CDR1 and CDR2 from the germline V gene are SGHRS and YFSETQ. The CDR3 here is CASSAGLAGITDTQYF. The CDR3 DNA sequence: TGCGCCAGCAGCGCAGGACTAGCGGGCATCACAGATACGCAGTATTTT.

The V gene is TRBV2, the J gene TRBJ1-2; D possibly corresponds to TRBD1 (6 bases). V lost 4 bases to trimming and J lost 2 bases, with 11 bases between them. CDR3 length: 14 residues. Per germline, CDR1 SNHLY and CDR2 FYNNEI. This chain's CDR3 is CASSVARGNYGYTF. CDR3 coding DNA: TGTGCCAGCAGTGTCGCCAGGGGCAACTATGGCTACACCTTC.

The chain joins TRBV19 to TRBJ2-1; the D gene is possibly TRBD2 (5 bases). Trimming cost V 5 bases and J 12 bases, with 14 bases left between them. CDR1 and CDR2 (germline): LNHDA, SQIVND (reference sequence). This CDR3 contains 12 residues. The CDR3 here is CASSDVALAQFF. DNA for the CDR3: TGTGCCAGTAGTGACGTAGCGCTAGCGCAGTTCTTC.

The V gene is TRBV7-6, the J gene TRBJ1-2, with D possibly matching TRBD1 (5 bases). Germline CDR1 and CDR2: SGHVS and FNYEAQ. V was pared by 5 bases and J by 2 bases, with 12 bases between. The CDR3 loop spans 14 amino acids. The CDR3 DNA reads as TGTGCCAGCAGCCCGTCTGGGGCCAACTATGGCTACACCTTC. This encodes CASSPSGANYGYTF.

V and J are TRBV19 and TRBJ2-1; TRBD1 matches at 7 bases. The CDR3 spans 16 residues. J lost 2 bases, V lost 2 bases, and 6 bases had no gene match. Per the germline V gene, CDR1 is LNHDA and CDR2 is SQIVND (reference sequence). CDR3 nucleotides: TGTGCCAGTAGTATACTCGACAGGGATCCCTACAATGAGCAGTTCTTC. This sequence encodes CASSILDRDPYNEQFF. Full variable domain (remainder filled in from reference TRBV19 and TRBJ2-1): DGGITQSPKYLFRKEGQNVTLSCEQNLNHDAMYWYRQDPGQGLRLIYYSQIVNDFQKGDIAEGYSVSREKKESFPLTVTSAQKNPTAFYLCASSILDRDPYNEQFFGPGTRLTVL.

The genes are TRBV5-4 and TRBJ2-4; 11 nucleotides match TRBD1. The V gene end was trimmed by 4 bases and the J gene end by 6 bases; junction bases not matched to a gene: 6. Per the germline V gene, CDR1 is SGHNT and CDR2 is YYREEE (reference sequence). The CDR3 runs 15 residues. The CDR3 sequence: CASSADGTGGNIQYF. CDR3 bases: TGTGCCAGCAGCGCCGACGGGACAGGGGGAAACATTCAGTACTTC.

This clone was detected only once. This chain uses TRBV19 with TRBJ2-7, with TRBD1 identical over 9 bases. Germline CDR1 LNHDA, CDR2 SQIVND (reference sequence). This CDR3 contains 15 residues. The V gene end was trimmed by 3 bases and the J gene end by 4 bases; junction bases not matched to a gene: 7. The CDR3 is CASSIGGQGGYEQYF. Here the CDR3 DNA reads TGTGCCAGTAGTATCGGGGGACAGGGTGGGTACGAGCAGTACTTC.

This clone was detected once. CDR3: CASSGQGLHEQYF. The CDR3, as DNA: TGCGCCAGCAGCGGACAGGGGCTGCACGAGCAGTACTTC. This chain connects TRBV5-1 to TRBJ2-7; 9 bases fit TRBD1. The V gene end was trimmed by 4 bases and the J gene end by 5 bases; junction bases not matched to a gene: 4. The CDR3 has 13 amino acids. From germline, CDR1 is SGHRS and CDR2 YFSETQ.

V and J are TRBV4-2 and TRBJ2-7; D is ambiguous. Germline values: CDR1 LGHNA, CDR2 YNFKEQ. V was cut by 2 bases and J by 4 bases, with 9 bases left in between. This CDR3 has 13 residues. The DNA of the CDR3 is TGTGCCAGCAGCCAATTTTCAGGTTACGAGCAGTACTTC. Translated, it gives CASSQFSGYEQYF.